This entry lists 18 T cell receptor beta chains sequenced from one sample in a study of cytomegalovirus exposure and HLA in healthy donors. PCR was performed using 60 Vbeta and 13 Jbeta primers. The protocol was immunoSEQ multiplex PCR, while the TCRdb copy is restricted to in-frame clones and leaves out a portion. This repertoire shows approximately 200,000 clones, 75% to 80% found once; its top ten account for 1.5% to 2%. The sample was PBMCs. The receptor source for this set is a man in his late teens or twenties in good health and CMV-seronegative.

CDR3 nucleotides: TGTGCCAGCACCCGGGGCTACGAGCAGTACTTC. It codes for CASTRGYEQYF. The rearrangement links TRBV28 to TRBJ2-7, with D tentatively TRBD2 (5 bases). CDR3 length equals 11 residues. Trimming removed 7 bases at V and 3 bases at J, with 7 bases between. Germline lookup yields CDR1 MDHEN and CDR2 SYDVKM.

Remarks on this clone: At one boundary the junction diverges from the germline segment, which might be a read error. V usage is TRBV7-9 and J usage is TRBJ1-2, with TRBD1 as a possible D gene (5 bases). The CDR3 runs to 14 residues. The germline V gene has CDR1 SEHNR and CDR2 FQNEAQ (reference sequence). CDR3 sequence reads: CSSSFIAGPYGYTF. The CDR3 region has the DNA TGTTCCAGCAGCTTCATAGCAGGGCCCTATGGCTACACCTTC.

CDR3 sequence reads: CASSSLGFDTQYF. In DNA form, the CDR3 reads TGTGCCAGCAGTTCCCTGGGCTTCGATACGCAGTATTTT. The chain employs TRBV6-5 and TRBJ2-3; D not resolved. CDR1 is MNHEY, CDR2 SVGAGI, per germline. CDR3 length equals 13 residues. V lost 4 bases and J lost 6, with 11 bases in between.

This chain connects TRBV6-6 to TRBJ1-4, with TRBD1 identical over 7 bases. Germline V lookup: CDR1 MNHNY, CDR2 SVGAGI (reference sequence). The V gene end was trimmed by 6 bases and the J gene end by 0 bases; junction bases not matched to a gene: 4. This CDR3 comprises 15 residues. CDR3 protein: CASRRDSSTNEKLFF. The CDR3 DNA reads as TGTGCCAGCAGAAGGGACAGCTCAACTAATGAAAAACTGTTTTTT.

The chain links TRBV18 to TRBJ2-6, with 8 positions matching TRBD1. There are 18 residues in the CDR3. Unmatched junction bases numbered 12, after V lost 6 bases and J lost 2 bases. Germline loops: CDR1 KGHSH, CDR2 LQKENI. CDR3 nucleotide sequence: TGTGCCAGCTCCCCCCCAGGACAGGGATCGGCTGGGGCCAACGTCCTGACTTTC. It specifies CASSPPGQGSAGANVLTF.

The chain has TRBV7-6 and TRBJ1-2; no reliable D call. The CDR3 runs 15 residues. The V end lost 7 bases, the J end lost 4 bases, and 19 bases lay between the germline ends. Germline CDR1 reads SGHVS; CDR2 reads FNYEAQ. CDR3 loop: CASTRTKEGAYGYTF. CDR3 bases: TGTGCCAGCACCCGGACCAAGGAGGGCGCCTATGGCTACACCTTC.

This clone was detected a few times. J is TRBJ2-3 and V is TRBV15; 10 bases align to TRBD2. V lost 2 bases, J lost 6 bases, and 11 bases stayed unmatched. This CDR3 region has 17 residues. The germline CDR1 and CDR2 sequences are LNHNV and YYDKDF (reference sequence). The CDR3 spells CATSRSLSGGALDTQYF. Written as DNA, the CDR3 is TGTGCCACCAGCAGAAGTTTAAGCGGGGGGGCATTGGATACGCAGTATTTT.

The chain recombines TRBV6-1 with TRBJ2-2, with 7 bases aligning to TRBD2. The CDR3 extends over 15 amino acids. The V gene end was trimmed by 3 bases and the J gene end by 7 bases; junction bases not matched to a gene: 8. Germline V gene sequence: CDR1 MNHNS, CDR2 SASEGT. The CDR3, as DNA: TGTGCCAGCAGTGATTACGCGGGGGAGGGCGGGGAGCTGTTTTTT. This translates into CASSDYAGEGGELFF.

J is TRBJ2-5 and V is TRBV7-2; 7 nucleotides match TRBD1. CDR3 length: 14 amino acids. Germline CDR1 SGHTA, CDR2 FQGNSA. V lost 5 bases and J lost 5; bases outside the gene matches: 8. The chain's CDR3 is CASSRPGGYETQYF. The CDR3 bases are TGTGCCAGCAGCCGCCCAGGGGGTTATGAGACCCAGTACTTC.

The genes are TRBV7-9 and TRBJ2-5, with D tentatively TRBD2 (6 bases). Per the germline V gene, CDR1 is SEHNR and CDR2 is FQNEAQ (reference sequence). The V end was cut by 1 base, the J end by 5 bases, with 11 bases between. The CDR3 has 14 amino acids. The DNA of the CDR3 is TGTGCCAGCAGCTTAGATGGCGGGAAGGAGACCCAGTACTTC. Protein product: CASSLDGGKETQYF.

This chain connects TRBV7-3 to TRBJ2-3; 7 positions match TRBD1. Germline V gene sequence: CDR1 SGHTA, CDR2 FQGTGA. The CDR3 has 16 residues. The junction had 9 bases not matched to a gene; V was cut back by 4 bases and J by 2 bases. CDR3 sequence: CASSSKPGQPTDTQYF. The CDR3 DNA is TGTGCCAGCAGCTCAAAGCCGGGACAGCCCACAGATACGCAGTATTTT.

V is TRBV11-3 and J is TRBJ1-2; 8 bases line up with TRBD1. The CDR3 consists of 15 residues. V dropped 4 bases and J dropped 2; count of bases not matched to a gene: 6. Germline lookup yields CDR1 SGHNT and CDR2 YENEEA. DNA for the CDR3: TGTGCCAGCAGCTCGCAGCGGACAGGGAACTATGGCTACACCTTC. It yields the protein CASSSQRTGNYGYTF.

This clone was counted once. The V gene is TRBV9, the J gene TRBJ2-7, with 10 nucleotides matching TRBD2. Germline loops: CDR1 SGDLS, CDR2 YYNGEE. Trimming cost V 4 bases and J 5 bases; bases outside gene matches: 9. This CDR3 has 15 residues. DNA of the CDR3: TGTGCCAGCAGCCTGGGTCTAGCGGGAGTCAACGAGCAGTACTTC. Residues: CASSLGLAGVNEQYF. Looking up the rest from reference TRBV9 and TRBJ2-7 gives the full variable domain: DSGVTQTPKHLITATGQRVTLRCSPRSGDLSVYWYQQSLDQGLQFLIQYYNGEERAKGNILERFSAQQFPDLHSELNLSSLELGDSALYFCASSLGLAGVNEQYFGPGTRLTVT.

The genes are TRBV27 and TRBJ2-7, with unresolved D. CDR3 length: 18 amino acids. V lost 3 bases, J lost 0 bases, and 21 bases lay in between. The germline CDR1 and CDR2 sequences are MNHEY and SMNVEV (reference sequence). CDR3 DNA: TGTGCCAGCAGTTTGAGGCTAGATCACCTCACCGTCTCCTACGAGCAGTACTTC. This translates into CASSLRLDHLTVSYEQYF.

The chain uses TRBV6-6 and TRBJ2-1; 12 bases fit TRBD1. The CDR3 sequence is 16 residues long. The V gene end was trimmed by 7 bases and the J gene end by 7 bases; junction bases not matched to a gene: 11. Germline V gene data show CDR1 as MNHNY and CDR2 as SVGAGI (reference sequence). This CDR3 reads CASTVSRDRGRNEQFF. The DNA of the CDR3 is TGTGCCAGCACCGTTAGTCGGGACAGGGGGCGAAATGAGCAGTTCTTC.

This clone has a handful of counts. The chain is built from TRBV28 and TRBJ1-5; 7 bases are shared with TRBD1. Germline values: CDR1 MDHEN, CDR2 SYDVKM. J lost 3 bases, V lost 2 bases, and 4 bases had no gene match. The CDR3 is 15 amino acids. The CDR3 bases are TGTGCCAGCAGTTTAACAGGGGTTGCCAATCAGCCCCAGCATTTT. This sequence encodes CASSLTGVANQPQHF.

Here the CDR3 DNA reads TGTGCCAGCTCATCAAGGACAGCTGATGGCTACACCTTC. It yields the protein CASSSRTADGYTF. The genes are TRBV18 and TRBJ1-2; tentatively, D is TRBD1 (6 bases). CDR3 length equals 13 residues. V lost 5 bases, J lost 6 bases, and 13 bases lay in between. Germline loops: CDR1 KGHSH, CDR2 LQKENI.

This chain uses TRBV10-1 with TRBJ2-7; possibly TRBD2 for D (6 bases). This CDR3 region has 18 residues. The germline V gene encodes CDR1 WNHNN and CDR2 SYGVQD (reference sequence). With 6 bases removed from V and 0 bases from J, the gap between germline ends came to 24 bases. CDR3 bases: TGCGCCAGCAGCACTCCGGGACTCCCCGCTAGCCGCTCCTACGAGCAGTACTTC. It is translated as CASSTPGLPASRSYEQYF.